This TCR beta chain was documented in a study of shared clonotypes between healthy human individuals (dated by TCRdb to between 2020 and 2021). Looking at the study overall: A couple of women and a few men aged 18 to 49 years were included in the cohort. Per donor, three plates each were used for CD4 naive and CD4 memory, two for CD8 naive, and one for CD8 memory. To estimate repertoire size and how much clonotypes are shared between individuals, the study performed deep sequencing of blood TCR repertoires from five healthy adults. To increase sequencing depth and limit assay-specific biases, TCR repertoire library preparation and sequencing were carried out by different laboratories using diverse techniques. Each donor's leukapheresis produced roughly between roughly 0.85 and 10 billion PBMCs. Overall study outcomes, separate from this receptor: Clonotypes shared by all four sorted-subset donors showed higher generation probabilities than non-shared clonotypes. Sampling was limited to blood, and TCR repertoires in tissue likely differ from TCR repertoires in blood. Estimated clonotype richness was generally larger for naive than for memory subsets. Based on pairwise subsampling, the degree of clonotype sharing among donors was expected to be affected by sequencing depth. Rarefaction of sorted-subset datasets indicated incomplete sequencing despite the large sequencing depth. When a handful of donors were compared, the shared fraction of clonotypes was about 5% for naive CD4, more than 3% for naive CD8, more than 2% for memory CD4, and 0.4% for memory CD8. The genetic and exposure-history diversity represented was limited by the small number of donors.

Concerning this clone itself: This receptor's antigen is unknown. Base-call qualities are not available, and no considerably larger clone is one nucleotide away.

Using the deep immunoSEQ assay, multiplex PCR amplified TCR CDR3 regions from genomic DNA. Extracted genomic DNA from each cell subset was spread evenly across all wells of several immunoSEQ 96-well plates, with each plate serving as a replicate. For sorted subsets, about 200 ng genomic DNA, equal to 30,000 or so T cell genomes, was loaded into each replicate PCR. Purified libraries were measured with a Qubit 3.0 fluorometer, size-checked on a Bioanalyzer 2100, and measured again with the KAPA Library Quantification kit. Every immunoSEQ 96-well plate was sequenced on a dedicated single-read 150-cycle Illumina NextSeq 550 flow cell. Per the authors' processing: Because the immunoSEQ output included only junctional sequences and no quality scores, the filtering could not be the same as the filtering used for full-length reads. Sequences were annotated with PyIR, a Python wrapper for IgBLAST v1.9, using IMGT germline references to assign V/J genes and CDR3. Any read was removed if the V/J assignment was weak (E-value above 1e-6), the CDR3 was missing, or the read contained stop codons, out-of-frame junctions, or ambiguous translated residues. V3J clonotypes were defined as sequences sharing the same inferred V gene, J gene, and CDR3 amino acid sequence. To compute the percentage overlap between repertoires, the number of shared unique clonotypes was divided by the size of the smaller repertoire. Repertoire richness was assessed with RTK rarefaction, the Chao1 estimator, and Recon v2.1 estimates of unobserved clonotypes. Generation probabilities were computed with OLGA for all TCRbeta clonotypes obtained by the gDNA method from four donors. TCRdb holds this immuneACCESS table with in-frame rearrangements only. Some clones are missing; in checked studies, unresolved V genes explain under half, and the rest has no known cause. V, J and clone size are taken as reported in that table, and D and trimming were inferred from the DNA itself. The sample table records 1 million to 1.3 million clones; around 78% of these occur just once. Of the sample, 0.61% falls within the top ten clones.

Donors were healthy HIV-negative adults with no recently reported acute infections or vaccinations. Every donor was a Caucasian adult living in Nashville, Tennessee, USA. CD4+ T cells were enriched by magnetic negative selection; naive cells were then positively selected on CD45RA, and the negative fraction formed the memory subset. Blood was collected by leukapheresis, and PBMCs were isolated by Ficoll-Histopaque density gradient centrifugation and then cryopreserved in liquid nitrogen vapor phase. Analytical flow cytometry was used to check the purity and quantity of every magnetically sorted T cell population. From each sorted fraction, genomic DNA was isolated and quantified by UV absorbance on a Nanodrop 2000c. The CDR3 has 13 amino acids, counting the end cysteine and phenylalanine. The kept DNA is CDR3 alone, 39 bases in frame from the first base. The germline V gene specifies SNHLY as CDR1 and FYNNEI as CDR2. V loses 5 bases, J loses 10 bases, and the germline ends lie 14 bases apart.

The chain employs TRBV2 and TRBJ1-4, with a tentative D gene TRBD1 over 5 matching bases. The receptor was isolated from a man between 18 and 29 years old in good health. Some clones in this sample may be carry-over from other donors' samples. Material: memory CD4+ T cells from PBMCs. Interpreted using the paper, the cell subset or site label stands for: CD45RA-negative fraction. The CDR3 protein: CASSPTQQAKLFF. The DNA reads TGTGCCAGCAGTCCCACACAACAGGCAAAACTGTTTTTT.